This T cell receptor beta chain was recorded in a study of cytomegalovirus exposure and HLA in healthy donors. Regarding the study as a whole: Across donors, presence/absence analyses took sequencing depth to be roughly uniform. CMV serostatus stood as the only immune exposure information on hand.

Use of 60 Vbeta and 13 Jbeta primers characterized the PCR. Libraries were prepared by immunoSEQ multiplex PCR; TCRdb keeps only in-frame clonotypes and omits some of them. In the table there are approximately 190,000 clones, roughly 84% of which are singletons. Comments on this clone: Antigen specificity is unknown.

Each of the donors was a healthy bone marrow donor. The length of the CDR3 is 14 residues. Germline trimming cut 10 bases from V and 5 bases from J; bases unmatched to any gene: 13. The germline CDR1 and CDR2 sequences are SNHLY and FYNNEI. The receptor was isolated from a woman aged 45-65 years in good health and CMV-seropositive. Input material: PBMCs. The J gene is TRBJ1-1, the V gene TRBV2; 7 bases map to TRBD1. The CDR3 nucleotides are TGTGCCACCTCGCGGGACAGTGGTGATACTGAAGCTTTCTTT. It codes for CATSRDSGDTEAFF.